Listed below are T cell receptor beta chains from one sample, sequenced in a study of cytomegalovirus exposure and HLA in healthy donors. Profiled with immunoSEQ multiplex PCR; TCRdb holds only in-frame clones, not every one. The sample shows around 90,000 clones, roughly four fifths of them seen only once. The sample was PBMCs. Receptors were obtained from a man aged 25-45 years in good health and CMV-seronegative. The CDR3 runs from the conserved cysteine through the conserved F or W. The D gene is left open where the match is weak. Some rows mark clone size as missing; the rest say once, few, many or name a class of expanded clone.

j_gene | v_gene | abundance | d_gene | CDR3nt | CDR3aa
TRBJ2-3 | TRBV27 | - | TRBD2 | TGTGCCAGCAGTTTATCGTGGGAGGGGTCAGATACGCAGTATTTT | CASSLSWEGSDTQYF
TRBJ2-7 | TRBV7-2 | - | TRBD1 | TGTGCCAGCAGCTTAAGGACAGGGAGGCAGTACTTC | CASSLRTGRQYF
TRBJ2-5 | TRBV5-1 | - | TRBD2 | TGCGCCAGCAGCCTACGCGGACTAGCGGGGCGCAACTTC | CASSLRGLAGRNF
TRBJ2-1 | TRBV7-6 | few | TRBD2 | TGTGCCAGCAGCCACGGACTAGCCAATGAGCAGTTCTTC | CASSHGLANEQFF
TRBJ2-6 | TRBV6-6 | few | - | TGTGCCAGCAGAAATACGGGGGTTGGGGCCAACGTCCTGACTTTC | CASRNTGVGANVLTF
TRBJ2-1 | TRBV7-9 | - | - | TGTGCCAGCACCCTAGGGGGTTTCAATGAGCAGTTCTTC | CASTLGGFNEQFF
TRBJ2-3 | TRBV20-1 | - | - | TGCAGTGCTAGAGATCAGGGTCCGCAGTATTTT | CSARDQGPQYF
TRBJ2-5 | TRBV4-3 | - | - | TGCGCCAGCAGCCAAGAACCGGGACTCCAGGTAGAGACCCAGTACTTC | CASSQEPGLQVETQYF
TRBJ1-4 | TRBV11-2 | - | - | TGTGCCAGCAGCCCAACCCTCAGGGCAACTAATGAAAAACTGTTTTTT | CASSPTLRATNEKLFF
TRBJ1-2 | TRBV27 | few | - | TGTGCCAGCAGCCCACTCCAGGGTCTCTATGGCTACACCTTC | CASSPLQGLYGYTF
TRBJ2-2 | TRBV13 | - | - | TGTGCCAGCAGCCCTACCGGGCCGGCGAGCGGTGGCACCGGGGAGCTGTTTTTT | CASSPTGPASGGTGELFF
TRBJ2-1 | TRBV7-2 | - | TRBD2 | TGTGCCAGCAGCTTGGGACTAGCGGTCGCCTACAATGAGCAGTTCTTC | CASSLGLAVAYNEQFF
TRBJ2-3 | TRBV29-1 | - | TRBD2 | TGCAGCGTTGATGGTAGCGGGGGGCCCACAGATACGCAGTATTTT | CSVDGSGGPTDTQYF
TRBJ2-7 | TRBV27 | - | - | TGTGCCAGCTCATCCCCCACGGGGACTTCCCCGGGCGAGCAGTACTTC | CASSSPTGTSPGEQYF
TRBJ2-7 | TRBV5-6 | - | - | TGTGCCAGCAGCCCTCTCGGGGAAACTAGAACCTACGAGCAGTACTTC | CASSPLGETRTYEQYF
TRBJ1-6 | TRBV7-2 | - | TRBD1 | TGTGCCAGCAGCCCCCGGACAGGGGGCATAAATTCACCCCTCCACTTT | CASSPRTGGINSPLHF
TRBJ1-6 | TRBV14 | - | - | TGTGCCAGCAGCCAAGGCCAGTATAATTCACCCCTCCACTTT | CASSQGQYNSPLHF
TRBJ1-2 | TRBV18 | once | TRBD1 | TGTGCCAGCTCACGGGAATTGACCGGGACAGGCGGTTATGGCTACACCTTC | CASSRELTGTGGYGYTF
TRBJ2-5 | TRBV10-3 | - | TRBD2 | TGTGCCATCAGTGAGTCGACTGGCGGGGGTAGGACCCAGTACTTC | CAISESTGGGRTQYF
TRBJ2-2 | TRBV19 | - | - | TGTGCCAGTAGTATCTGGGGGGCCGGGGAGCTGTTTTTT | CASSIWGAGELFF
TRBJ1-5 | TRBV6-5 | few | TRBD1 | TGTGCCAGCAGTTCCCAGGGGGCAGGTCAGCCCCAGCATTTT | CASSSQGAGQPQHF
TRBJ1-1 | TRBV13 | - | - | TGTGCCAGCAGCTTAGGCCGCCAGGGGTCCACTGAAGCTTTCTTT | CASSLGRQGSTEAFF
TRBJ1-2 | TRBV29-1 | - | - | TGCAGCGTTGGACCGAGCGGCGGCTACACCTTC | CSVGPSGGYTF
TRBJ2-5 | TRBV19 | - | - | TGTGCCAGTAGCCTCGGGCGGGTCAACCAAGAGACCCAGTACTTC | CASSLGRVNQETQYF
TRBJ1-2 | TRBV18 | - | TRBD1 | TGTGCCAGCTCACCTGGGACAGGGGAGGCCTATGGCTACACCTTC | CASSPGTGEAYGYTF
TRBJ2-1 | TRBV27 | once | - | TGTGCCAGCAGTTTCTGGGGGGTTCAGGACAATGAGCAGTTCTTC | CASSFWGVQDNEQFF
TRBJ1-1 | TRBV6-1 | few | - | TGTGCCAGCAGAGAGGGGGGGAGGTACACTGAAGCTTTCTTT | CASREGGRYTEAFF
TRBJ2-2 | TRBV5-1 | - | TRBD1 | TGCGCCAGCAGCTTACAGGGGGCTGACACCGGGGAGCTGTTTTTT | CASSLQGADTGELFF
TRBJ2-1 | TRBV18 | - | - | TGTGCCAGCTCACCATCCCTTCCTGGTCCGAGTGGCTCCTACAATGAGCAGTTCTTC | CASSPSLPGPSGSYNEQFF
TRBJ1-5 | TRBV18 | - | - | TGTGCCAGCTCATCCGAGGATGGCAATCAGCCCCAGCATTTT | CASSSEDGNQPQHF
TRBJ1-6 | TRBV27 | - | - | TGTGCCAGCAGTAAACAAATGGATAATTCACCCCTCCACTTT | CASSKQMDNSPLHF
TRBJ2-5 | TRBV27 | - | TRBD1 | TGTGCCAGCAGTCGCCGGACAGGGAGTGAGACCCAGTACTTC | CASSRRTGSETQYF
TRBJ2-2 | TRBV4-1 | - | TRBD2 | TGCGCCAGCAGCCATTTTAGTCTTAGTACTAGCGGGATCGGTAGCACCGGGGAGCTGTTTTTT | CASSHFSLSTSGIGSTGELFF
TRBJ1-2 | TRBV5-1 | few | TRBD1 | TGCGCCAGCAGCGTGACAGGGAACTATGGCTACACCTTC | CASSVTGNYGYTF